Following are 7 T cell receptor beta chains from one sample sequenced in a study of read filtering for tumor transcriptome and immune sequencing. The library was built from approximately 400 ng RNA with molecular barcoded adaptors for alpha/delta and beta/gamma chains. TCRdb re-analysed the reads in MiXCR, keeping a single row per CDR3 protein. The sample has 65,000 or so distinct CDR3 sequences; less than 20% are singletons. Sequenced: a population of CD138-negative cells sorted from bone marrow. The receptors come from a donor at least 40 years old with multiple myeloma.

This clonotype has ten or more counts. The gene calls are TRBV28 and TRBJ2-4; D is undetermined. The CDR3 extends over 14 amino acids. V was clipped by 8 bases and J by 1 base, with 12 bases between them. Per the germline V gene, CDR1 is MDHEN and CDR2 is SYDVKM. The DNA of the CDR3 is TGTGCCAGCGCGATGCGGTTTGCCAAAAACATTCAGTACTTC. Translation: CASAMRFAKNIQYF.

This clonotype was seen ten or more times. This chain links TRBV15 with TRBJ2-2; either TRBD1 or TRBD2 may supply D (5 bases each). The CDR3 covers 17 residues. The germline gives CDR1 LNHNV, CDR2 YYDKDF (reference sequence). V shed 0 bases and J shed 4 bases, with 15 bases lying between them. DNA of the CDR3: TGTGCCACCAGCAGAGATCGCCCGGTGGGGGTCACCGGGGAGCTGTTTTTT. It is translated as CATSRDRPVGVTGELFF.

This clonotype was seen at least ten times. The chain carries TRBV29-1 and TRBJ2-3; 12 bases fit TRBD2. The germline gives CDR1 SQVTM, CDR2 ANQGSEA. With 7 bases clipped from V and 5 bases from J, the junction kept 10 bases outside the gene matches. The CDR3 has 15 amino acids. The CDR3 here is CSGCLAGGPQDTQYF. CDR3 bases: TGCAGCGGTTGCCTAGCGGGGGGGCCGCAAGATACGCAGTATTTT.

Many counts were recorded for this clonotype. The CDR3 DNA follows: TGCAGTGCTAGACACAGTGATACGCAGTATTTT. Protein sequence: CSARHSDTQYF. The V gene is TRBV20-1, the J gene TRBJ2-3; D is uncertain. This CDR3 has 11 residues. The V gene's germline CDR1 is DFQATT and CDR2 SNEGSKA (reference sequence). With 2 bases removed from V and 6 bases from J, the gap between germline ends came to 6 bases.

This clonotype was counted at least ten times. The CDR3 loop is CSARITGGENIQYF. Here the CDR3 DNA reads TGCAGTGCTAGAATTACAGGGGGCGAAAACATTCAGTACTTC. The gene calls are TRBV20-1 and TRBJ2-4; 9 nucleotides match TRBD1. The CDR3 spans 14 residues. Germline values: CDR1 DFQATT, CDR2 SNEGSKA (reference sequence). Losses at the gene ends were 2 bases for V and 5 bases for J; bases not matched to a gene: 4.

A remark on this clonotype: A much larger clonotype is one base distant, so this may be a read error. V usage is TRBV5-4 and J usage is TRBJ2-1, with 11 bases fitting TRBD2. This CDR3 is built from 20 residues. The germline V gene has CDR1 SGHNT and CDR2 YYREEE (reference sequence). CDR3 sequence reads: CASSQDGGSGGVFSYNDQFF. The CDR3 bases are TGTGCCAGCAGCCAAGATGGGGGTAGCGGGGGGGTATTCTCCTACAATGATCAGTTCTTC.

The rearrangement joins TRBV5-4 to TRBJ2-5; 7 bases align to TRBD2. The CDR3 has 11 residues. V was pared by 4 bases and J by 7 bases, with 1 base of the junction left unmatched. The germline V gene encodes CDR1 SGHNT and CDR2 YYREEE (reference sequence). For the CDR3, the DNA is TGTGCCAGCAGCACGGGGGGGACCCAGTACTTC. Translating it yields CASSTGGTQYF.